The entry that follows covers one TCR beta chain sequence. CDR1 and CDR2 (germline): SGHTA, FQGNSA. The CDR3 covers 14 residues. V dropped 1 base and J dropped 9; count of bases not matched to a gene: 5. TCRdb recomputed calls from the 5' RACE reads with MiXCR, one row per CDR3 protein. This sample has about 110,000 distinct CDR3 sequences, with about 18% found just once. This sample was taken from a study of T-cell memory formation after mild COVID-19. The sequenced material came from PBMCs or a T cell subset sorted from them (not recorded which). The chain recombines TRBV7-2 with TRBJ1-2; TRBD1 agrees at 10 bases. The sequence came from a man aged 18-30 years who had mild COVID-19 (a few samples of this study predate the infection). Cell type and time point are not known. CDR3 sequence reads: CASSLVRTGGSYTF. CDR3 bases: TGTGCCAGCAGCTTAGTGCGGACAGGGGGTAGCTACACCTTC.